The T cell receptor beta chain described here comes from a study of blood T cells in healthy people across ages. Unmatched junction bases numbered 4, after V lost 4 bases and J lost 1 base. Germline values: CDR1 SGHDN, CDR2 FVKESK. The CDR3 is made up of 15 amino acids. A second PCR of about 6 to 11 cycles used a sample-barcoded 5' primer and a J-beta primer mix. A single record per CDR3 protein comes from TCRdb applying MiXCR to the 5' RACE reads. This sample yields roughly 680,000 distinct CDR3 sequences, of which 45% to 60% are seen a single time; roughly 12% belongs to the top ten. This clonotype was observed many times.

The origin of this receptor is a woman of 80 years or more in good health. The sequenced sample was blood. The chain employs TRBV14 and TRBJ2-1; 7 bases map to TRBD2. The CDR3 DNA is TGTGCCAGCAGCCCCATCGGGGGGTCCTACAATGAGCAGTTCTTC. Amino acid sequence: CASSPIGGSYNEQFF.